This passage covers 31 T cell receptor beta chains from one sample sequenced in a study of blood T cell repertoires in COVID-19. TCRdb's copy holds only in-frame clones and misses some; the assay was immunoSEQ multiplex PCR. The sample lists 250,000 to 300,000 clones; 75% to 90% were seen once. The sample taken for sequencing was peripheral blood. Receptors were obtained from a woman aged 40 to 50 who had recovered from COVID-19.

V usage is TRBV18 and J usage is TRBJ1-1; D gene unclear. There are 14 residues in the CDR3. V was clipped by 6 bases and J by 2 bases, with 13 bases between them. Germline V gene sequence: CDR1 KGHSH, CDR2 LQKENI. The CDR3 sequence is CASSRQATNTEAFF. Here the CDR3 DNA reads TGTGCCAGCTCCCGGCAGGCGACCAACACTGAAGCTTTCTTT.

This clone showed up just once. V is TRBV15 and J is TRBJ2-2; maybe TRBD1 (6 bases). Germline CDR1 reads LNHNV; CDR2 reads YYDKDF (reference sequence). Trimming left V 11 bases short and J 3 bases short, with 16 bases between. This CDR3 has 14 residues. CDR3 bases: TGTGCCTCAACCGGGACAAGAGACACCGGGGAGCTGTTTTTT. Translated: CASTGTRDTGELFF.

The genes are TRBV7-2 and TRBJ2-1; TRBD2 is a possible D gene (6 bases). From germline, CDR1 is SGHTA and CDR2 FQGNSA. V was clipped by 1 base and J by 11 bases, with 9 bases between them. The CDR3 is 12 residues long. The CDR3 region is CASSLGRGKQFF. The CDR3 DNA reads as TGTGCCAGCAGCTTAGGCCGGGGGAAGCAGTTCTTC.

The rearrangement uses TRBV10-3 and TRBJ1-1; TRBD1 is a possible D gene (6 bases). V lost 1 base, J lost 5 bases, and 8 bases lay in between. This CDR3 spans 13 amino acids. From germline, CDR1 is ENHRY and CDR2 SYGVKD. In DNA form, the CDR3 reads TGTGCCATCAGTGAGTACAGGGAAACTGAAGCTTTCTTT. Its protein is CAISEYRETEAFF.

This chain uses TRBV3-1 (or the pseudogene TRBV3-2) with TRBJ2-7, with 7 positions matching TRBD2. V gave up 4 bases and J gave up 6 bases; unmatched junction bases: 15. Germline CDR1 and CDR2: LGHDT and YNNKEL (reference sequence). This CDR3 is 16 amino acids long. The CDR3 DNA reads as TGTGCCAGCAGCCCGCCAAGCGGGGTAAGTTTGCGCGAGCAGTACTTC. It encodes CASSPPSGVSLREQYF.

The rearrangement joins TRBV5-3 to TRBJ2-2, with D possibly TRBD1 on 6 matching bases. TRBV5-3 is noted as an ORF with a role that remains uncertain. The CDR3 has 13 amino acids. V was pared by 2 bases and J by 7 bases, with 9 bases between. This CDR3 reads CARSFWTVGELFF. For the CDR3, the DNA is TGTGCCAGAAGCTTTTGGACAGTCGGGGAGCTGTTTTTT.

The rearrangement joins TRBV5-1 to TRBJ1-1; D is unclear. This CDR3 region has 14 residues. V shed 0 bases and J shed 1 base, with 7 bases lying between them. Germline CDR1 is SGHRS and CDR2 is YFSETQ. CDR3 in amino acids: CASSLDNANTEAFF. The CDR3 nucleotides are TGCGCCAGCAGCTTGGACAACGCGAACACTGAAGCTTTCTTT.

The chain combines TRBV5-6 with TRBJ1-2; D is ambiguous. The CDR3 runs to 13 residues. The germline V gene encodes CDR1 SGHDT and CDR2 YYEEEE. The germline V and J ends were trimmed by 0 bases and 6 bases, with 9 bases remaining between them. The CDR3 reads CASSLGALDGYTF. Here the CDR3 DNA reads TGTGCCAGCAGCTTGGGGGCACTGGATGGCTACACCTTC.

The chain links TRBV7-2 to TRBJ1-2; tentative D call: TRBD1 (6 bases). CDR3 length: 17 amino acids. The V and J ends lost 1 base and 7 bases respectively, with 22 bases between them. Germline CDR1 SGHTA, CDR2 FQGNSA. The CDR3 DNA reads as TGTGCCAGCAGCTTAGGGTTTCGCCGGACAGTGGGTCGTGGCTACACCTTC. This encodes CASSLGFRRTVGRGYTF. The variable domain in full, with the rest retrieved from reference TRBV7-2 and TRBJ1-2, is GAGVSQSPSNKVTEKGKDVELRCDPISGHTALYWYRQSLGQGLEFLIYFQGNSAPDKSGLPSDRFSAERTGGSVSTLTIQRTQQEDSAVYLCASSLGFRRTVGRGYTFGSGTRLTVV.

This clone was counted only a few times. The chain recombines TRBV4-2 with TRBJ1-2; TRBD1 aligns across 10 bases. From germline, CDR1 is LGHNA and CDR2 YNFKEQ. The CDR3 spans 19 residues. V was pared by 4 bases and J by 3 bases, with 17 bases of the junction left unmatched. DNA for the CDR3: TGTGCCAGCAGCCTCGTCGGGACAGGGGTACCCCAAGGCGACTATGGCTACACCTTC. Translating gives CASSLVGTGVPQGDYGYTF.

The CDR3, as DNA: TGTGCCAGCCCCATTTTGTCCAAAGGGGAGCTGTTTTTT. It specifies CASPILSKGELFF. This rearrangement joins TRBV6-4 to TRBJ2-2; D is ambiguous. CDR3 length: 13 amino acids. The germline gives CDR1 MRHNA, CDR2 SNTAGT. The germline V and J ends were trimmed by 8 bases and 8 bases, with 15 bases remaining between them.

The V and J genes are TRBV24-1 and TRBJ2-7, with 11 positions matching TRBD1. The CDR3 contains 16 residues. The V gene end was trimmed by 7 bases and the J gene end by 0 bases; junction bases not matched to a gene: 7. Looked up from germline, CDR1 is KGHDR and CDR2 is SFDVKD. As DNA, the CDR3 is TGTGCCACCAGCCCTACCGGGACAGGGGGCTCCTACGAGCAGTACGTC. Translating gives CATSPTGTGGSYEQYV.

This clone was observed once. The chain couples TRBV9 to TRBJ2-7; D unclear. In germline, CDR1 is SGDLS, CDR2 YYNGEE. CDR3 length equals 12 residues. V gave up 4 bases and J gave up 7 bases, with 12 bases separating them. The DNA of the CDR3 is TGTGCCAGCAGCCCTTCATTCGGTGAGCAGTACTTC. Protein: CASSPSFGEQYF.

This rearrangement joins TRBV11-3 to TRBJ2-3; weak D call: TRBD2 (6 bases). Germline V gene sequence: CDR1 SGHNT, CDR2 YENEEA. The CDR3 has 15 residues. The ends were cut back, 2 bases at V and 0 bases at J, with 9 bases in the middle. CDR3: CASSLYGGSTDTQYF. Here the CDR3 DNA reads TGTGCCAGCAGCTTATATGGGGGGAGCACAGATACGCAGTATTTT.

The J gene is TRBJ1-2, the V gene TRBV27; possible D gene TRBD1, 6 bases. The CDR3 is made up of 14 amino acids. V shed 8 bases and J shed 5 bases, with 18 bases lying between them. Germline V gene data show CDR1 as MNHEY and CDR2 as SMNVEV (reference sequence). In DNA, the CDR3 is TGTGCCAGCCGAGGGGCAGGGGTGGGGTATGGCTACACCTTC. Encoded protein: CASRGAGVGYGYTF.

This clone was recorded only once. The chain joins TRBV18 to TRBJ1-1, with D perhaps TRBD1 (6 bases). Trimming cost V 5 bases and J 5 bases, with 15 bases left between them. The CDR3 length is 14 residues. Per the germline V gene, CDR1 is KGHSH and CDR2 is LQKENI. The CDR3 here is CASSSGQGRTEAFF. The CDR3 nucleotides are TGTGCCAGCTCATCGGGGCAGGGGCGGACTGAAGCTTTCTTT.

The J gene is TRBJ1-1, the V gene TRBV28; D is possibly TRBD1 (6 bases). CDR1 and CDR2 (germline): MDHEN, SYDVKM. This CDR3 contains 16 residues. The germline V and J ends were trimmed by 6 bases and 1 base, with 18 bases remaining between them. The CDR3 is CASSRITRGKNTEAFF. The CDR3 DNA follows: TGTGCCAGCAGCCGAATAACCAGGGGAAAGAACACTGAAGCTTTCTTT.

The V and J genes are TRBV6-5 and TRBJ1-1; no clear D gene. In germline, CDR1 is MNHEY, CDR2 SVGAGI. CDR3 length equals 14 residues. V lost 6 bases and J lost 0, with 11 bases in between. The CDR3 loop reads CASSLAALNTEAFF. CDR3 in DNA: TGTGCCAGCAGCCTAGCGGCCCTGAACACTGAAGCTTTCTTT.

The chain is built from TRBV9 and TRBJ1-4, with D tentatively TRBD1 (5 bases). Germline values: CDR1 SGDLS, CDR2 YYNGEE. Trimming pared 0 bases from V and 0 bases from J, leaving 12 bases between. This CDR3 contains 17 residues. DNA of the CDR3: TGTGCCAGCAGCGTAGAGGCAGGGCATGCAACTAATGAAAAACTGTTTTTT. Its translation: CASSVEAGHATNEKLFF.

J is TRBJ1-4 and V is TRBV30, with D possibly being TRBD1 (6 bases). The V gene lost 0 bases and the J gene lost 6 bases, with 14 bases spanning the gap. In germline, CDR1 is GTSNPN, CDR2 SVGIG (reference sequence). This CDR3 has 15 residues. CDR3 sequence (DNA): TGTGCCTGGAGTGTAAAGGCAGGGGTGCATGAAAAACTGTTTTTT. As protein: CAWSVKAGVHEKLFF.

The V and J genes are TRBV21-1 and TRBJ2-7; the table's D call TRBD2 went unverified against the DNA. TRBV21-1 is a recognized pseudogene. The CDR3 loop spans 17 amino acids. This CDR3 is CASSRHQVAGSSYEQYV. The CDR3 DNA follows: TGTGCCAGCAGCAGACACCAGGTAGCGGGAAGCTCCTACGAGCAGTACGTC.

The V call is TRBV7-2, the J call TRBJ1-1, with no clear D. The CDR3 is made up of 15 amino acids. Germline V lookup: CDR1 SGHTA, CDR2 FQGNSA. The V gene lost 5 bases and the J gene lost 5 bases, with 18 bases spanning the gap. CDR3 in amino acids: CASSPQPNGDTEAFF. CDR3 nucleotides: TGTGCCAGCAGCCCCCAACCCAACGGGGATACTGAAGCTTTCTTT. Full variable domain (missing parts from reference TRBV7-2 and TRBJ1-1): GAGVSQSPSNKVTEKGKDVELRCDPISGHTALYWYRQSLGQGLEFLIYFQGNSAPDKSGLPSDRFSAERTGGSVSTLTIQRTQQEDSAVYLCASSPQPNGDTEAFFGQGTRLTVV.

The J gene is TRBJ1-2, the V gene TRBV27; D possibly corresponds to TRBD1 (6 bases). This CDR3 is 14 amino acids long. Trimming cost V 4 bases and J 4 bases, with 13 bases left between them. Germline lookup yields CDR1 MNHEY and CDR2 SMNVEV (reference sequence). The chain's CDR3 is CASSYNTGSYGYTF. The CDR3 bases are TGTGCCAGCAGTTATAACACAGGGTCCTATGGCTACACCTTC.

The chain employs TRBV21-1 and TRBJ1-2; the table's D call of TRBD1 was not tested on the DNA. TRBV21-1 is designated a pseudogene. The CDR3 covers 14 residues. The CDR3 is CASSPGTGVYGYTF. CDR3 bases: TGTGCCAGCAGTCCCGGGACAGGGGTTTATGGCTACACCTTC.

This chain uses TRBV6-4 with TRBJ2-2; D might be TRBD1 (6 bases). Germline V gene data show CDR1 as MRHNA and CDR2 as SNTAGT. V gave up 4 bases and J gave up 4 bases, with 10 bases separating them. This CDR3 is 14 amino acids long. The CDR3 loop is CASSAQGITGELFF. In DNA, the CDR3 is TGTGCCAGCAGTGCACAGGGCATCACCGGGGAGCTGTTTTTT.

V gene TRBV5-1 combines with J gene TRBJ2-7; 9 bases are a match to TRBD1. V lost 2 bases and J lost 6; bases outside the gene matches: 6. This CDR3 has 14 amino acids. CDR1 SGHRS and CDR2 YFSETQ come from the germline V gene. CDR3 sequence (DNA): TGCGCCAGCAGCTTTGGGACAGGGAAGGTCGAGCAGTACTTC. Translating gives CASSFGTGKVEQYF. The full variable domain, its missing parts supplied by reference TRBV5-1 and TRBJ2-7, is KAGVTQTPRYLIKTRGQQVTLSCSPISGHRSVSWYQQTPGQGLQFLFEYFSETQRNKGNFPGRFSGRQFSNSRSEMNVSTLELGDSALYLCASSFGTGKVEQYFGPGTRLTVT.

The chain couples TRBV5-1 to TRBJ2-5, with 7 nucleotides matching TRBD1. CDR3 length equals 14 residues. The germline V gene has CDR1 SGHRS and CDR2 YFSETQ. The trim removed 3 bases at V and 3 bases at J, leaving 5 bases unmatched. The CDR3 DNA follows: TGCGCCAGCAGCTCTCACGGACAGGAAGAGACCCAGTACTTC. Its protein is CASSSHGQEETQYF.

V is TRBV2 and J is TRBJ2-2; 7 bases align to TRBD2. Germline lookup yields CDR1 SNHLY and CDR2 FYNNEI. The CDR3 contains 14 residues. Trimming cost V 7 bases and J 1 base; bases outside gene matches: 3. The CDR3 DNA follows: TGTGCCAGCACGCGCGGGGGGAACACCGGGGAGCTGTTTTTT. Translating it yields CASTRGGNTGELFF.

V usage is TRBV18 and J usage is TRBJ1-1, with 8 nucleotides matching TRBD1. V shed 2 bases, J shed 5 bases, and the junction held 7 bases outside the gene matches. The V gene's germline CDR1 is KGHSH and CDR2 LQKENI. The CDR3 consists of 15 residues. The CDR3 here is CASSPKWDRLTEAFF. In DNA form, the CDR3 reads TGTGCCAGCTCACCAAAATGGGACAGGTTAACTGAAGCTTTCTTT.

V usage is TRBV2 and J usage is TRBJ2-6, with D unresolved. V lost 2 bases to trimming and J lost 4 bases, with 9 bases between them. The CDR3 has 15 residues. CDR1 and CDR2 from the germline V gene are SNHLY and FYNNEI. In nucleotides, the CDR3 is TGTGCCAGCAGTGAATCGGGTAGGGGGGCCAACGTCCTGACTTTC. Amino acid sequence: CASSESGRGANVLTF.

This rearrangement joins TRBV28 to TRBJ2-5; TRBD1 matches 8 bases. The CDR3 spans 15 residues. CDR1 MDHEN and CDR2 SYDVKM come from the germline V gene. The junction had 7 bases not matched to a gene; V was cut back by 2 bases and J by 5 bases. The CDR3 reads CASSLRTGPKETQYF. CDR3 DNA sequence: TGTGCCAGCAGTTTAAGGACAGGGCCCAAGGAGACCCAGTACTTC.